These 3 T cell receptor beta chains originate from one sample sequenced in a study. Tregs were sorted as CD4+CD25+CD127-/low cells. TCRdb called the 5' RACE reads again in MiXCR, with one record for every CDR3 protein. The table lists around 44,000 distinct CDR3 sequences, approximately 22% of them singletons. The sequenced sample consisted of Tregs sorted from blood. These receptor sequences come from a female donor with breast cancer.

Note on this clonotype: This may come from a read error, since a much larger clone is one base off. The chain employs TRBV6-5 and TRBJ2-7; TRBD1 is a possible D gene (5 bases). Germline CDR1 MNHEY, CDR2 SVGAGI. The CDR3 spans 15 residues. The CDR3 here is CASSYSLDSSHEQYF. CDR3 DNA sequence: TGTGCCAGCAGTTACTCTCTCGACAGCTCCCACGAGCAGTACTTC.

This clonotype was seen ten or more times. This rearrangement joins TRBV12-3 or TRBV12-4 to TRBJ2-7; no clear D gene. The CDR3 is 15 amino acids. Trimming left V 2 bases short and J 2 bases short, with 13 bases between. The CDR3 loop is CASSLRATDPYEQYF. CDR3 nucleotides: TGTGCCAGCAGTTTAAGAGCTACCGACCCCTACGAGCAGTACTTC.

Regarding this clonotype: In this CDR3 the conserved last residue, phenylalanine or tryptophan, is missing, so a read error is likely. This chain uses TRBV7-9 with TRBJ1-2, with D tentatively TRBD1 (5 bases). Germline CDR1 and CDR2: SEHNR and FQNEAQ (reference sequence). CDR3 length: 14 amino acids. V was shortened by 5 bases and J by 6 bases, with 16 bases between the two germline ends. As DNA, the CDR3 is TGTGCCAGCAGCCGGCCAGGGATATCGAATGGCTACACCTGC. Encoded protein: CASSRPGISNGYTC.